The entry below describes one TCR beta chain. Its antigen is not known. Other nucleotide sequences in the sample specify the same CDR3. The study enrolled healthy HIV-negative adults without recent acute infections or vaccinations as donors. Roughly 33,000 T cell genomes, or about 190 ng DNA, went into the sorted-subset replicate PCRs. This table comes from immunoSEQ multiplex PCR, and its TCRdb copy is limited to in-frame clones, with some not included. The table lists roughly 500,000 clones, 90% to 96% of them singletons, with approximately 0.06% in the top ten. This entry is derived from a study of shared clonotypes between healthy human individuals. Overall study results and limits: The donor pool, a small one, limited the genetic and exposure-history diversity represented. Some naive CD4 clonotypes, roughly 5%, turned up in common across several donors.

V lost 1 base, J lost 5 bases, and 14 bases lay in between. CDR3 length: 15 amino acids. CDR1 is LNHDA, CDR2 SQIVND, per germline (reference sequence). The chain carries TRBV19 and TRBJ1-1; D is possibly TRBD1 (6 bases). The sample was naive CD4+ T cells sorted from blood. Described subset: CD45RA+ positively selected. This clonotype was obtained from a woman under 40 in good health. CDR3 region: CASSIVGGLETEAFF. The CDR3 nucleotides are TGTGCCAGTAGTATAGTTGGGGGCTTGGAGACTGAAGCTTTCTTT.